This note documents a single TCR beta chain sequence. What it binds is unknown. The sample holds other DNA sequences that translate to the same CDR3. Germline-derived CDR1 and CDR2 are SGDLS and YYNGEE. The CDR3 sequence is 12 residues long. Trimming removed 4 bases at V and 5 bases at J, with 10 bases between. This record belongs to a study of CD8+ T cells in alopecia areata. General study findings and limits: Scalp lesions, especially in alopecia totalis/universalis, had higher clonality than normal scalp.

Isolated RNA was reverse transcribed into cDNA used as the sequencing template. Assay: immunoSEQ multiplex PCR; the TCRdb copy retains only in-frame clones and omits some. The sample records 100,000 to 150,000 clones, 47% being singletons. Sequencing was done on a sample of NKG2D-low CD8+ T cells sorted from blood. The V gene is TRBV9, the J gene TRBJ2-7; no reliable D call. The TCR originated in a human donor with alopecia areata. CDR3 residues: CASSPGQNEQYF. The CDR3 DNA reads TGTGCCAGCAGCCCCGGTCAGAACGAGCAGTACTTC. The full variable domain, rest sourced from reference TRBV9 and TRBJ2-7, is DSGVTQTPKHLITATGQRVTLRCSPRSGDLSVYWYQQSLDQGLQFLIQYYNGEERAKGNILERFSAQQFPDLHSELNLSSLELGDSALYFCASSPGQNEQYFGPGTRLTVT.